Below, 18 T cell receptor beta chains from the same sample are listed, as sequenced in a study of T cell repertoires in cytomegalovirus infection. Each CDR3 protein gets one entry after TCRdb re-called the reads with MiXCR. The table records a few hundred thousand distinct CDR3 sequences, roughly 16% of them present only once. The sequencing sample was made of PBMCs. These receptors were taken from a human donor in good health (CMV status not recorded). Some clones in this sample may be carry-over from other donors' samples.

Only a few counts were recorded for this clonotype. The J gene is TRBJ1-6, the V gene TRBV15; TRBD1 is a possible D gene (5 bases). V lost 4 bases and J lost 8, with 12 bases in between. In germline, CDR1 is LNHNV, CDR2 YYDKDF (reference sequence). The CDR3 loop spans 14 amino acids. CDR3 nucleotides: TGTGCCACCAGCATGGACCTAGGGGATTCACCCCTCCACTTT. Translated, it gives CATSMDLGDSPLHF.

The chain recombines TRBV20-1 with TRBJ2-1, with a tentative D call TRBD2 (6 bases). This CDR3 comprises 16 residues. Germline CDR1 DFQATT, CDR2 SNEGSKA (reference sequence). The ends were cut back, 1 base at V and 0 bases at J, with 13 bases in the middle. The CDR3 reads CSARVSAGSSYNEQFF. CDR3 bases: TGCAGTGCTAGAGTTTCCGCGGGGAGCTCCTACAATGAGCAGTTCTTC.

This clonotype was seen only a few times. V and J are TRBV6-2 or TRBV6-3 and TRBJ2-1; TRBD2 agrees at 7 bases. CDR1 MNHEY and CDR2 SVGEGT come from the germline V gene. This CDR3 contains 14 residues. V dropped 2 bases and J dropped 4; count of bases not matched to a gene: 2. The CDR3 is CASSYASGYNEQFF. The CDR3 nucleotides read TGTGCCAGCAGTTACGCTAGCGGATACAATGAGCAGTTCTTC.

The CDR3 reads CASSSSTKRGSPLHF. In nucleotides, the CDR3 is TGTGCCAGCAGTTCAAGTACTAAACGTGGTTCACCCCTCCACTTT. This rearrangement joins TRBV6-5 to TRBJ1-6; no clear D. CDR1 and CDR2 (germline): MNHEY, SVGAGI. The V gene lost 4 bases and the J gene lost 9 bases, with 16 bases spanning the gap. The CDR3 sequence is 15 residues long.

The V call is TRBV28, the J call TRBJ1-6; maybe TRBD1 (6 bases). CDR1 is MDHEN and CDR2 is SYDVKM in the germline V gene. Trimming stripped 3 bases from V and 9 bases from J, with 12 bases between. This CDR3 contains 14 residues. Here the CDR3 DNA reads TGTGCCAGCAGTTTCTCAGGGGTGGGTTCACCCCTCCACTTT. Translation: CASSFSGVGSPLHF.

This sequence joins TRBV12-5 and TRBJ1-5, with D unclear. The V and J ends lost 7 bases and 0 bases respectively, with 10 bases between them. The germline V gene encodes CDR1 LGHNT and CDR2 FRNRAP. This CDR3 has 14 amino acids. CDR3 sequence reads: CASAQALSNQPQHF. The CDR3 bases are TGTGCTAGTGCCCAGGCCCTTAGCAATCAGCCCCAGCATTTT.

The J gene is TRBJ2-7, the V gene TRBV18; 7 nucleotides align to TRBD1. The CDR3 totals 15 residues. Per the germline V gene, CDR1 is KGHSH and CDR2 is LQKENI. V shed 6 bases, J shed 1 base, and the junction held 9 bases outside the gene matches. The CDR3 bases are TGTGCCAGCTCCCGGGTTGAGGGGGCTTCCTACGAGCAGTACTTC. As protein: CASSRVEGASYEQYF.

This clonotype was observed many times. This chain joins TRBV29-1 and TRBJ1-1; tentatively, D is TRBD1 (5 bases). Per the germline V gene, CDR1 is SQVTM and CDR2 is ANQGSEA. This CDR3 has 12 amino acids. The ends were cut back, 4 bases at V and 7 bases at J, with 13 bases in the middle. The CDR3 bases are TGCAGCGTTGCCGGGCAGGGCCATGAAGCTTTCTTT. It encodes CSVAGQGHEAFF. The full variable domain, its missing parts supplied by reference TRBV29-1 and TRBJ1-1, is SAVISQKPSRDICQRGTSLTIQCQVDSQVTMMFWYRQQPGQSLTLIATANQGSEATYESGFVIDKFPISRPNLTFSTLTVSNMSPEDSSIYLCSVAGQGHEAFFGQGTRLTVV.

The table lists this clonotype with a few counts. J is TRBJ1-5 and V is TRBV7-6, with D uncertain. This CDR3 is 15 amino acids long. V shed 2 bases and J shed 3 bases, with 11 bases lying between them. Germline values: CDR1 SGHVS, CDR2 FNYEAQ. The CDR3 DNA is TGTGCCAGCAGCTTAAGGGAGGGAATCAATCAGCCCCAGCATTTT. Its translation is CASSLREGINQPQHF.

This sequence joins TRBV20-1 and TRBJ1-2, with D perhaps matching TRBD1 (6 bases). This CDR3 spans 15 amino acids. Between the trimmed V and J ends, which lost 3 bases and 4 bases, there was a span of 18 bases. Germline V gene lookup returns CDR1 DFQATT and CDR2 SNEGSKA (reference sequence). The CDR3 reads CSASNYREAIYGYTF. CDR3 nucleotide sequence: TGCAGTGCTAGCAACTACAGGGAGGCTATCTATGGCTACACCTTC.

The rearrangement uses TRBV6-8 and TRBJ2-7; D not certain. Germline V gives CDR1 MNHGY, CDR2 SAAAGT. V was shortened by 1 base and J by 2 bases, with 12 bases between the two germline ends. CDR3 length: 15 amino acids. The CDR3 DNA reads TGTGCCAGCAGTTACTTCAGTTCCCCCACCTACGAGCAGTACTTC. This translates into CASSYFSSPTYEQYF.

In this sample, this clonotype turned up a few times. This chain links TRBV10-3 with TRBJ2-5; 8 positions agree with TRBD1. The V and J ends lost 4 bases and 3 bases, in that order; junction bases with no gene match: 10. Germline CDR1 is ENHRY and CDR2 is SYGVKD. CDR3 length: 16 residues. CDR3 in amino acids: CAISGAVDRAEETQYF. The DNA for the CDR3 is TGTGCCATCAGTGGGGCGGTGGACAGGGCCGAAGAGACCCAGTACTTC.

This clonotype was seen more than once but under ten times. The CDR3 nucleotides are TGTGCCAGCAGTAACAGGGGTACCGGGGCCAACGTCCTGACTTTC. Amino acid sequence: CASSNRGTGANVLTF. The chain joins TRBV2 to TRBJ2-6, with 7 positions matching TRBD1. This CDR3 spans 15 amino acids. Germline V CDR1 and CDR2: SNHLY, FYNNEI. J lost 4 bases, V lost 5 bases, and 5 bases had no gene match.

The sample holds a few counts of this clonotype. CDR3 coding DNA: TGCGCCAGCAGCCAAGATCCGGCAGTCAATCAGCCCCAGCATTTT. Translated, it gives CASSQDPAVNQPQHF. V is TRBV4-3 and J is TRBJ1-5, with no clear D. V lost 0 bases, J lost 3 bases, and 9 bases lay in between. There are 15 residues in the CDR3. Per germline, CDR1 LGHNA and CDR2 YSLEER.

This clonotype has ten or more counts. The gene calls are TRBV7-9 and TRBJ1-1, with 9 bases lining up with TRBD1. Germline-derived CDR1 and CDR2 are SEHNR and FQNEAQ (reference sequence). This CDR3 region has 15 residues. J was trimmed by 5 bases and V by 5 bases; bases with no gene match: 9. CDR3 bases: TGTGCCAGCAGCCCCCTGGACAGGGGAGGGACTGAAGCTTTCTTT. As protein: CASSPLDRGGTEAFF.

The chain has TRBV2 and TRBJ2-5; TRBD1 aligns across 9 bases. The V and J ends lost 1 base and 5 bases, in that order; junction bases with no gene match: 5. Per germline, CDR1 SNHLY and CDR2 FYNNEI. This CDR3 region has 15 residues. CDR3 DNA sequence: TGTGCCAGCAGTGAAGTCAGGACAGGGGACGAGACCCAGTACTTC. This codes for CASSEVRTGDETQYF. The variable domain in full, completed from reference TRBV2 and TRBJ2-5, reads EPEVTQTPSHQVTQMGQEVILRCVPISNHLYFYWYRQILGQKVEFLVSFYNNEISEKSEIFDDQFSVERPDGSNFTLKIRSTKLEDSAMYFCASSEVRTGDETQYFGPGTRLLVL.

The rearrangement links TRBV12-3 or TRBV12-4 to TRBJ1-2, with D perhaps matching TRBD1 (5 bases). The CDR3 extends over 13 amino acids. Trimming cost V 3 bases and J 5 bases, with 10 bases left between them. This chain's CDR3 is CASSLRQQYGYTF. The CDR3 coding sequence is TGTGCCAGCAGTTTGAGACAGCAATATGGCTACACCTTC.

The V and J genes are TRBV6-1 and TRBJ1-3, with TRBD1 matching over 7 bases. The CDR3 spans 15 residues. J lost 1 base, V lost 6 bases, and 6 bases had no gene match. In germline, CDR1 is MNHNS, CDR2 SASEGT. CDR3 sequence: CASSQTGVSGNTIYF. The CDR3 DNA reads TGTGCCAGCAGCCAAACAGGGGTGTCTGGAAACACCATATATTTT.